The clone carrying this TCR beta chain was seen a few times. Its cognate antigen is unknown. This CDR3 contains 15 residues. Looked up from germline, CDR1 is MNHEY and CDR2 is SMNVEV (reference sequence). The V and J ends lost 8 bases and 2 bases respectively, with 17 bases between them. This specimen comes from a study of T cell repertoires in cytomegalovirus infection. Findings and caveats of the study: Individuals carrying CMV plus the relevant HLA were identified by cumulative frequency of public TCR beta families. Dominating the ex vivo response were TCR beta clonotypes that were CMV-specific and HLA-C-restricted.

TCRdb reprocessed the reads via MiXCR and lists one record per CDR3 protein. The profile covers 450,000 to 550,000 distinct CDR3 sequences, with 15% to 20% appearing a single time and 20% to 30% taken by the ten largest. Sequenced input: CD8+ T cells from PBMCs. The receptor was isolated from a human donor in good health (CMV status not recorded). Some clones in this sample may be carry-over from other donors' samples. The chain employs TRBV27 and TRBJ2-3; D may be TRBD2 (6 bases). CDR3 DNA: TGTGCCAGCGCGAAGGCGGGGCTTTACACAGATACGCAGTATTTT. Protein: CASAKAGLYTDTQYF.